These 15 T cell receptor beta chains were all obtained from the same sample, sequenced in a study of OX40 agonist ivuxolimab in advanced cancers. Sequenced by immunoSEQ multiplex PCR; TCRdb stores in-frame clones only, minus some. The sample has approximately 70,000 clones, around nine tenths seen once; the top ten hold 4% to 5.5%. Material: CD4+ or CD8+ T cells sorted from blood, obtained in a trial of the OX40 agonist ivuxolimab. These receptors were obtained from an adult with an advanced solid tumor such as melanoma, head and neck, liver or kidney cancer.

The V call is TRBV6-5, the J call TRBJ2-2; D not resolved. The CDR3 is made up of 14 amino acids. CDR1 MNHEY and CDR2 SVGAGI come from the germline V gene. V was shortened by 5 bases and J by 0 bases, with 7 bases between the two germline ends. For the CDR3, the DNA is TGTGCCAGCAGTCCAACGGCGAACACCGGGGAGCTGTTTTTT. Protein sequence: CASSPTANTGELFF.

The chain recombines TRBV28 with TRBJ1-2; 9 bases agree with TRBD1. Trimming removed 8 bases from V and 3 bases from J; junction bases left unmatched: 10. The V gene's germline CDR1 is MDHEN and CDR2 SYDVKM. This CDR3 region has 15 residues. The CDR3 DNA reads TGTGCCAGCGGGACAGGGACCAGGTTTGACTATGGCTACACCTTC. Translation: CASGTGTRFDYGYTF.

The sample holds one count of this clone. The J gene is TRBJ2-2, the V gene TRBV14; the D gene is possibly TRBD2 (6 bases). This CDR3 comprises 17 residues. Germline CDR1 SGHDN, CDR2 FVKESK. V was cut by 4 bases and J by 4 bases, with 19 bases left in between. The CDR3 DNA is TGTGCCAGCAGCCCTCTTCCGGGACTGGGATTCACCGGGGAGCTGTTTTTT. Its protein is CASSPLPGLGFTGELFF.

The chain employs TRBV5-4 and TRBJ1-1; D gene unclear. CDR1 and CDR2 from the germline V gene are SGHNT and YYREEE (reference sequence). There are 14 residues in the CDR3. V shed 2 bases and J shed 5 bases, with 13 bases lying between them. The CDR3 sequence is CASSFPHSETEAFF. The CDR3 coding sequence is TGTGCCAGCAGCTTTCCCCACTCGGAGACTGAAGCTTTCTTT.

In regard to this clone: Other DNA sequences in this sample translate to the same CDR3. The rearrangement joins TRBV18 to TRBJ2-1; TRBD2 matches 13 bases. This CDR3 has 16 amino acids. With 3 bases clipped from V and 4 bases from J, the junction kept 3 bases outside the gene matches. CDR1 KGHSH and CDR2 LQKENI come from the germline V gene. Here the CDR3 DNA reads TGTGCCAGCTCACCTGGGACTAGCGGGACGTACAATGAGCAGTTCTTC. Amino acid sequence: CASSPGTSGTYNEQFF.

V and J are TRBV18 and TRBJ2-7; tentative D call: TRBD2 (6 bases). The ends were cut back, 1 base at V and 5 bases at J, with 15 bases in the middle. Germline lookup yields CDR1 KGHSH and CDR2 LQKENI. This CDR3 contains 15 residues. CDR3 amino acids: CASSPRTRGFDEQYF. CDR3 DNA sequence: TGTGCCAGCTCACCACGAACTCGGGGGTTTGACGAGCAGTACTTC.

The chain carries TRBV5-8 and TRBJ2-7; TRBD2 agrees at 8 bases. V lost 7 bases and J lost 6; bases outside the gene matches: 3. This CDR3 is built from 11 residues. Germline V gives CDR1 SGHTS, CDR2 YDEGEE. CDR3 loop: CASGREVEQYF. CDR3 coding DNA: TGTGCCAGCGGGCGGGAGGTCGAGCAGTACTTC.

The V gene is TRBV7-2, the J gene TRBJ2-7; D is unclear. This CDR3 has 13 amino acids. In germline, CDR1 is SGHTA, CDR2 FQGNSA. V was shortened by 5 bases and J by 3 bases, with 11 bases between the two germline ends. The CDR3, as DNA: TGTGCCAGCAGCGAACTGGGTCTCTACGAGCAGTACTTC. This sequence encodes CASSELGLYEQYF.

This rearrangement joins TRBV12-5 to TRBJ2-1; 16 nucleotides match TRBD2. Germline CDR1 LGHNT, CDR2 FRNRAP. Losses at the gene ends were 4 bases for V and 5 bases for J; bases not matched to a gene: 14. The CDR3 has 20 residues. This CDR3 is CASGSPGLAGGPRRHNEQFF. The CDR3 region has the DNA TGTGCTAGTGGTTCCCCGGGACTAGCGGGAGGGCCCCGTCGGCACAATGAGCAGTTCTTC. The full variable domain, rest sourced from reference TRBV12-5 and TRBJ2-1, is DARVTQTPRHKVTEMGQEVTMRCQPILGHNTVFWYRQTMMQGLELLAYFRNRAPLDDSGMPKDRFSAEMPDATLATLKIQPSEPRDSAVYFCASGSPGLAGGPRRHNEQFFGPGTRLTVL.

The rearrangement joins TRBV27 to TRBJ1-5, with TRBD1 matching 7 bases. Trimming cost V 5 bases and J 3 bases; bases outside gene matches: 4. This CDR3 comprises 14 residues. In germline, CDR1 is MNHEY, CDR2 SMNVEV (reference sequence). The DNA of the CDR3 is TGTGCCAGCAGTCGGGACAGATCCAATCAGCCCCAGCATTTT. This translates into CASSRDRSNQPQHF.

The chain is built from TRBV11-1 and TRBJ2-1, with D hard to call. V gave up 6 bases and J gave up 0 bases, with 9 bases separating them. Per germline, CDR1 SGHAT and CDR2 FQDESV (reference sequence). This CDR3 comprises 14 residues. The DNA for the CDR3 is TGTGCCAGCAGTCGGCGGAGCTCCTACAATGAGCAGTTCTTC. It codes for CASSRRSSYNEQFF.

This chain joins TRBV28 and TRBJ1-4, with D perhaps matching TRBD1 (6 bases). V was clipped by 7 bases and J by 4 bases, with 13 bases between them. CDR3 length: 14 residues. Germline values: CDR1 MDHEN, CDR2 SYDVKM. As DNA, the CDR3 is TGTGCCAGCACACCGGGACAACTTAATGAAAAACTGTTTTTT. Its translation is CASTPGQLNEKLFF.

The chain joins TRBV27 to TRBJ1-2; D may be TRBD1 (6 bases). V was cut by 5 bases and J by 4 bases, with 17 bases left in between. The length of the CDR3 is 15 residues. Per germline, CDR1 MNHEY and CDR2 SMNVEV (reference sequence). The chain's CDR3 is CASSQGGRGIYGYTF. Written as DNA, the CDR3 is TGTGCCAGCAGTCAAGGTGGCAGGGGAATCTATGGCTACACCTTC.

The V gene is TRBV6-6, the J gene TRBJ2-2; a possible D gene is TRBD2 (6 bases). Germline CDR1 and CDR2: MNHNY and SVGAGI (reference sequence). The CDR3 is 14 residues long. Trimming removed 6 bases from V and 6 bases from J, with 14 bases in between. The DNA for the CDR3 is TGTGCCAGCAGAGGCACGGGGGTCCCCGGGGAGCTGTTTTTT. Its protein is CASRGTGVPGELFF.

The chain carries TRBV6-1 and TRBJ2-7; maybe TRBD1 (5 bases). The V end was cut by 6 bases, the J end by 2 bases, with 14 bases between. This CDR3 has 14 amino acids. Germline CDR1 MNHNS, CDR2 SASEGT. The CDR3 bases are TGTGCCAGCAGCCAAGGGGCAGGTACCTACGAGCAGTACTTC. Protein product: CASSQGAGTYEQYF.